Presented here are 7 T cell receptor beta chains from one specimen sequenced in a study of T-cell reconstitution after alpha-beta-depleted transplantation in children. Unique molecular identifiers were incorporated during preparation of the TCRbeta library. TCRdb itself ran the PCR reads through MiXCR, one entry per CDR3 protein. This sample yields 780,000 or so distinct CDR3 sequences, of which 15% to 20% are seen a single time; about 4.6% belongs to the top ten. This material consisted of PBMCs, mostly from graft donor cells, taken 360 days after TCRalphabeta/CD19-depleted stem cell transplant. The receptors shown here come from a male patient younger than 18 who had a stem cell transplant for acute lymphoblastic leukemia, so the T cells may come from the graft donor.

CDR3 loop: CASGSTETQYF. In DNA form, the CDR3 reads TGTGCCAGCGGGAGCACGGAGACCCAGTACTTC. The chain carries TRBV10-3 and TRBJ2-5, with 7 bases lining up with TRBD2. This CDR3 region has 11 residues. Per germline, CDR1 ENHRY and CDR2 SYGVKD. The ends lost 10 bases at V and 5 bases at J; junction bases unmatched: 4.

The chain is built from TRBV27 and TRBJ1-1, with a tentative D call TRBD1 (5 bases). CDR3 size: 18 residues. Germline V gene lookup returns CDR1 MNHEY and CDR2 SMNVEV (reference sequence). V was clipped by 6 bases and J by 0 bases, with 23 bases between them. The CDR3 nucleotides read TGTGCCAGCAGGAGTTATGGGGCGGGCAGGATTATGAACACTGAAGCTTTCTTT. Amino acid sequence: CASRSYGAGRIMNTEAFF.

CDR3 residues: CSARAPNIIHQPQHF. The CDR3 nucleotides read TGCAGTGCTAGAGCTCCGAACATCATCCATCAGCCCCAGCATTTT. The V call is TRBV20-1, the J call TRBJ1-5, with unresolved D. Trimming removed 1 base at V and 5 bases at J, with 15 bases between. The CDR3 runs 15 residues. Germline CDR1 DFQATT, CDR2 SNEGSKA (reference sequence).

This clonotype appeared a few times. The rearrangement links TRBV12-3 or TRBV12-4 to TRBJ1-5; D ambiguous. The CDR3 extends over 13 amino acids. V lost 10 bases and J 6 bases, leaving 16 bases between the germline ends. The CDR3 loop reads CATLREEGQPQHF. The DNA for the CDR3 is TGTGCCACCCTTAGGGAGGAAGGTCAGCCCCAGCATTTT.

This sequence joins TRBV6-5 and TRBJ2-7; D possibly corresponds to TRBD2 (6 bases). The V gene lost 0 bases and the J gene lost 1 base, with 10 bases spanning the gap. The CDR3 spans 15 residues. CDR1 is MNHEY, CDR2 SVGAGI, per germline. The CDR3 sequence is CASSYSGGISYEQYF. The CDR3, as DNA: TGTGCCAGCAGTTACTCGGGCGGGATATCCTACGAGCAGTACTTC.

Ten or more counts support this clonotype. The V and J genes are TRBV12-3 or TRBV12-4 and TRBJ1-1, with D hard to call. V was cut by 3 bases and J by 1 base, with 6 bases left in between. The CDR3 covers 13 residues. The DNA for the CDR3 is TGTGCCAGCAGTTTTACAGAGAACACTGAAGCTTTCTTT. This sequence encodes CASSFTENTEAFF.

This clonotype was observed a few times. The chain recombines TRBV27 with TRBJ1-5; D gene unclear. Deletions cut 6 bases from V and 1 base from J, with 16 bases between. The CDR3 extends over 16 amino acids. Germline V gene data show CDR1 as MNHEY and CDR2 as SMNVEV (reference sequence). Here the CDR3 reads CASSPDRVLSNQPQHF. The DNA of the CDR3 is TGTGCCAGCAGCCCAGATCGGGTCTTGAGCAATCAGCCCCAGCATTTT.